These 10 T cell receptor beta chains were sequenced from one sample in a study of human T cells and chemical hapten exposure. Time point meaning: patch test 2, 6 weeks after DPC sensitization. Regarding treatment: therapeutic diphenylcyclopropenone sensitization with weekly scalp DPC. TCRdb re-analysed the RACE reads in MiXCR, keeping a single row per CDR3 protein. The sample carries about 80,000 distinct CDR3 sequences, around 9.6% recorded once. This specimen consisted of whole blood, obtained in connection with sensitization to the hapten diphenylcyclopropenone (DPC). These receptors all come from a woman aged 25 to 45 with alopecia areata. Some clones in this sample may be carry-over from other donors' samples.

This clonotype occurred many times. CDR3 sequence: CASSEGRDQPQHF. CDR3 nucleotide sequence: TGTGCCAGCAGTGAAGGCCGGGACCAGCCCCAGCATTTT. The chain employs TRBV2 and TRBJ1-5, with D possibly being TRBD1 (5 bases). CDR3 length equals 13 residues. Between the trimmed V and J ends, which lost 1 base and 7 bases, there was a span of 8 bases. CDR1 SNHLY and CDR2 FYNNEI come from the germline V gene.

The V and J genes are TRBV6-2 or TRBV6-3 and TRBJ1-2, with D tentatively TRBD1 (5 bases). Germline CDR1 reads MNHEY; CDR2 reads SVGEGT. The V and J ends lost 8 bases and 2 bases respectively, with 12 bases between them. This CDR3 is 13 amino acids long. In DNA form, the CDR3 reads TGTGCCAGCGCCACAGGACGGAACTATGGCTACACCTTC. It yields the protein CASATGRNYGYTF.

The V gene is TRBV20-1, the J gene TRBJ2-1; 13 nucleotides match TRBD2. The germline CDR1 and CDR2 sequences are DFQATT and SNEGSKA (reference sequence). The CDR3 is 15 residues long. Unmatched junction bases numbered 8, after V lost 5 bases and J lost 7 bases. The CDR3 sequence is CSAFVLAGGRNEQFF. DNA of the CDR3: TGCAGTGCTTTTGTACTAGCGGGAGGGCGGAATGAGCAGTTCTTC.

The chain couples TRBV6-2 or TRBV6-3 to TRBJ2-1; 13 nucleotides line up with TRBD2. This CDR3 comprises 13 residues. Germline V gives CDR1 MNHEY, CDR2 SVGEGT. After removal of 5 bases from V and 10 bases from J, the junction contained 2 bases not matched to a gene. The CDR3: CASSKGLAGEQFF. DNA of the CDR3: TGTGCCAGCAGTAAGGGACTAGCGGGGGAGCAGTTCTTC.

In this sample, this clonotype turned up many times. The chain employs TRBV29-1 and TRBJ1-1; no firm D call. V was pared by 6 bases and J by 3 bases, with 14 bases between. The CDR3 has 13 amino acids. CDR1 is SQVTM, CDR2 ANQGSEA, per germline. The CDR3 loop reads CSVPVAPYTEAFF. Written as DNA, the CDR3 is TGCAGCGTCCCAGTTGCTCCTTACACTGAAGCTTTCTTT.

This clonotype was observed at least ten times. The chain joins TRBV6-2 or TRBV6-3 to TRBJ1-1; D is undetermined. Germline-derived CDR1 and CDR2 are MNHEY and SVGEGT. The germline V and J ends were trimmed by 7 bases and 5 bases, with 14 bases remaining between them. This CDR3 contains 13 residues. Here the CDR3 reads CASTPSVRTEAFF. The CDR3 bases are TGTGCCAGCACCCCCAGCGTAAGAACTGAAGCTTTCTTT.

This clonotype was seen ten or more times. The chain combines TRBV28 with TRBJ2-7; D gene unclear. The CDR3 is 13 amino acids. The ends were cut back, 7 bases at V and 0 bases at J, with 10 bases in the middle. Per the germline V gene, CDR1 is MDHEN and CDR2 is SYDVKM. The CDR3 sequence: CASISRYSYEQYF. The CDR3 DNA is TGTGCCAGCATTTCCCGGTACTCCTACGAGCAGTACTTC.

This clonotype was picked up many times. Because the CDR3 is missing its conserved closing phenylalanine or tryptophan, this is likely a read error. The DNA is omitted, as the CDR3 cannot be located on it reliably, and the CDR3 follows TCRdb's listing. This rearrangement joins TRBV6-1 to TRBJ2-1. The CDR3 length is 10 residues, termini included. The germline V gene has CDR1 MNHNS and CDR2 SASEGT. CDR3 sequence reads: CASSMKQLNR.

This clonotype was picked up many times. The chain combines TRBV7-9 with TRBJ1-2; tentative D call: TRBD1 (5 bases). V lost 1 base to trimming and J lost 1 base, with 10 bases between them. The CDR3 extends over 15 amino acids. The germline V gene has CDR1 SEHNR and CDR2 FQNEAQ (reference sequence). The CDR3 here is CASSLGQLLNYGYTF. The CDR3 bases are TGTGCCAGCAGCTTAGGACAGCTGCTTAACTATGGCTACACCTTC.

The chain joins TRBV9 to TRBJ2-7; no reliable D call. V was pared by 0 bases and J by 2 bases, with 9 bases between. Germline-derived CDR1 and CDR2 are SGDLS and YYNGEE. The CDR3 consists of 14 residues. The CDR3 here is CASSVGGITYEQYF. The CDR3 DNA is TGTGCCAGCAGCGTAGGTGGGATAACCTACGAGCAGTACTTC.